The rows below give T cell receptor beta chains drawn from one sample of a study of T cells after yellow fever vaccination. TCRdb used MiXCR to reprocess the 5' RACE reads, holding one entry per CDR3 protein. The sample lists 320,000 or so distinct CDR3 sequences, about 8.3% occurring once. Sample: PBMCs, taken roughly 47 days after the first yellow fever vaccination. All receptors derive from a man aged 18 to 30 who received the YFV17D yellow fever vaccine. Both conserved end residues are part of each CDR3. The order of the fields is clone size, V gene, D gene, J gene, CDR3 protein, CDR3 DNA. A D gene is named only where the DNA matches it firmly. Size values are once, few and many counts, or a class for expanded clones, and some rows have none.

clone size: few
V gene: TRBV6-2/TRBV6-3
D gene: .
J gene: TRBJ2-3
CDR3 protein: CASGVRDTQYF
CDR3 DNA: TGTGCCAGCGGCGTTAGAGATACGCAGTATTTT

clone size: .
V gene: TRBV4-3
D gene: .
J gene: TRBJ2-1
CDR3 protein: CASSRSPGNEQFF
CDR3 DNA: TGCGCCAGCAGCCGGTCCCCAGGGAATGAGCAGTTCTTC

clone size: few
V gene: TRBV5-1
D gene: TRBD1
J gene: TRBJ2-3
CDR3 protein: CASRLGDRGHLGRDTQYF
CDR3 DNA: TGCGCCAGCAGACTAGGGGACAGGGGACACCTCGGACGAGATACGCAGTATTTT

clone size: few
V gene: TRBV6-1
D gene: .
J gene: TRBJ1-2
CDR3 protein: CASSRSGQGTNYGYTF
CDR3 DNA: TGTGCCAGCAGTCGAAGTGGGCAGGGGACTAACTATGGCTACACCTTC

clone size: many
V gene: TRBV4-1
D gene: .
J gene: TRBJ2-3
CDR3 protein: CASSQRRLSRSDTQYF
CDR3 DNA: TGCGCCAGCAGCCAACGCCGCCTCTCCAGGTCAGATACGCAGTATTTT

clone size: many
V gene: TRBV7-9
D gene: .
J gene: TRBJ1-1
CDR3 protein: CASSSKREVMNTEAFF
CDR3 DNA: TGTGCCAGCAGCTCGAAGCGGGAAGTTATGAACACTGAAGCTTTCTTT

clone size: .
V gene: TRBV30
D gene: .
J gene: TRBJ1-5
CDR3 protein: CAWSGQGEQPQHF
CDR3 DNA: TGTGCCTGGAGTGGGCAGGGCGAGCAGCCCCAGCATTTT

clone size: few
V gene: TRBV29-1
D gene: TRBD1
J gene: TRBJ1-4
CDR3 protein: CSVGGATGVVEKLFF
CDR3 DNA: TGCAGCGTTGGGGGGGCGACAGGGGTGGTTGAAAAACTGTTTTTT

clone size: few
V gene: TRBV4-3
D gene: TRBD1
J gene: TRBJ2-5
CDR3 protein: CASSQRPGQKETQYF
CDR3 DNA: TGCGCCAGCAGCCAGAGACCGGGACAGAAGGAGACCCAGTACTTC

clone size: .
V gene: TRBV7-2
D gene: .
J gene: TRBJ1-6
CDR3 protein: CASSLGPDSPLHF
CDR3 DNA: TGTGCCAGCAGCTTAGGACCTGATTCACCCCTCCACTTT

clone size: few
V gene: TRBV7-8
D gene: .
J gene: TRBJ2-2
CDR3 protein: CASSLKRGGTGELFF
CDR3 DNA: TGTGCCAGCAGCTTAAAGAGGGGGGGCACCGGGGAGCTGTTTTTT

clone size: few
V gene: TRBV7-2
D gene: TRBD1
J gene: TRBJ1-1
CDR3 protein: CASSLQTGRNTEAFF
CDR3 DNA: TGTGCCAGCAGCCTACAGACAGGGAGGAACACTGAAGCTTTCTTT

clone size: many
V gene: TRBV5-1
D gene: .
J gene: TRBJ1-5
CDR3 protein: CASSYSPNSNQPQHF
CDR3 DNA: TGCGCCAGCAGTTATTCTCCGAATAGCAATCAGCCCCAGCATTTT

clone size: few
V gene: TRBV4-2
D gene: TRBD2
J gene: TRBJ2-1
CDR3 protein: CASSQRELAFKTYNEQFF
CDR3 DNA: TGTGCCAGCAGCCAGAGGGAACTAGCGTTCAAAACCTACAATGAGCAGTTCTTC

clone size: .
V gene: TRBV4-2
D gene: .
J gene: TRBJ2-7
CDR3 protein: CASRQPGTYEQYF
CDR3 DNA: TGTGCCAGCAGACAGCCAGGAACCTACGAGCAGTACTTC

clone size: .
V gene: TRBV20-1
D gene: TRBD2
J gene: TRBJ2-7
CDR3 protein: CSAQIVRGGAYEQYF
CDR3 DNA: TGCAGTGCCCAGATCGTACGGGGGGGGGCCTACGAGCAGTACTTC

clone size: .
V gene: TRBV29-1
D gene: .
J gene: TRBJ2-5
CDR3 protein: CSVRQVQETQYF
CDR3 DNA: TGCAGCGTACGACAGGTCCAAGAGACCCAGTACTTC

clone size: few
V gene: TRBV10-3
D gene: .
J gene: TRBJ2-6
CDR3 protein: CAINKGLPGANVLTF
CDR3 DNA: TGTGCCATCAACAAGGGCCTCCCTGGGGCCAACGTCCTGACTTTC

clone size: few
V gene: TRBV7-8
D gene: TRBD1
J gene: TRBJ1-1
CDR3 protein: CASSSPNRGRTEAFF
CDR3 DNA: TGTGCCAGCAGCTCACCTAACAGGGGGCGAACTGAAGCTTTCTTT

clone size: few
V gene: TRBV7-2
D gene: .
J gene: TRBJ2-2
CDR3 protein: CASSLGTGSNTGELFF
CDR3 DNA: TGTGCCAGCAGCTTAGGCACAGGTTCGAACACCGGGGAGCTGTTTTTT

clone size: few
V gene: TRBV11-2
D gene: TRBD2
J gene: TRBJ2-3
CDR3 protein: CASSPRLAGGTSTDTQYF
CDR3 DNA: TGTGCCAGCAGCCCCCGACTAGCGGGGGGTACCAGCACAGATACGCAGTATTTT

clone size: many
V gene: TRBV7-3
D gene: TRBD1
J gene: TRBJ2-5
CDR3 protein: CASSLTGSETQYF
CDR3 DNA: TGTGCCAGCAGTTTGACAGGGAGCGAGACCCAGTACTTC

clone size: many
V gene: TRBV2
D gene: .
J gene: TRBJ2-3
CDR3 protein: CASQDPDPNTQYF
CDR3 DNA: TGTGCCAGCCAGGACCCCGATCCCAATACGCAGTATTTT

clone size: .
V gene: TRBV7-2
D gene: .
J gene: TRBJ2-1
CDR3 protein: CASSAHNEQFF
CDR3 DNA: TGTGCCAGCAGCGCTCACAATGAGCAGTTCTTC

clone size: .
V gene: TRBV12-3/TRBV12-4
D gene: .
J gene: TRBJ1-1
CDR3 protein: CASSPLLEQFF
CDR3 DNA: TGTGCCAGCAGTCCCCTACTCGAGCAGTTCTTT

clone size: .
V gene: TRBV5-1
D gene: TRBD2
J gene: TRBJ2-6
CDR3 protein: CASSLAAGAPTGANVLTF
CDR3 DNA: TGCGCCAGCAGCTTGGCAGCGGGGGCCCCTACTGGGGCCAACGTCCTGACTTTC

clone size: .
V gene: TRBV6-2/TRBV6-3
D gene: .
J gene: TRBJ1-5
CDR3 protein: CASSYSGSNQPQHF
CDR3 DNA: TGTGCCAGCAGTTACTCTGGCAGTAATCAGCCCCAGCATTTT

clone size: .
V gene: TRBV13
D gene: TRBD1
J gene: TRBJ2-2
CDR3 protein: CASSATGTGWSGELFF
CDR3 DNA: TGTGCCAGCAGCGCGACCGGGACAGGGTGGTCCGGGGAGCTGTTTTTT

clone size: .
V gene: TRBV11-2
D gene: .
J gene: TRBJ2-3
CDR3 protein: CASSLDRVGRSTDTQYF
CDR3 DNA: TGTGCCAGCAGCTTAGATCGAGTAGGACGAAGCACAGATACGCAGTATTTT

clone size: few
V gene: TRBV5-1
D gene: .
J gene: TRBJ2-3
CDR3 protein: CASSQQGRGSTDTQYF
CDR3 DNA: TGCGCCAGCAGCCAACAGGGGCGGGGGAGCACAGATACGCAGTATTTT

clone size: few
V gene: TRBV12-3/TRBV12-4
D gene: .
J gene: TRBJ1-5
CDR3 protein: CASTPRWGQPQHF
CDR3 DNA: TGTGCCAGCACCCCGCGGTGGGGTCAGCCCCAGCATTTT

clone size: few
V gene: TRBV5-1
D gene: TRBD1
J gene: TRBJ1-4
CDR3 protein: CASSPGTAGDEKLFF
CDR3 DNA: TGCGCCAGCAGCCCTGGGACAGCGGGGGATGAAAAACTGTTTTTT

clone size: many
V gene: TRBV7-2
D gene: .
J gene: TRBJ2-5
CDR3 protein: CASSLVYQETQYF
CDR3 DNA: TGTGCCAGCAGCTTAGTCTACCAAGAGACCCAGTACTTC

clone size: .
V gene: TRBV20-1
D gene: .
J gene: TRBJ1-2
CDR3 protein: CSARILSYGYTF
CDR3 DNA: TGCAGTGCTAGAATCCTAAGCTATGGCTACACCTTC

clone size: .
V gene: TRBV4-1
D gene: .
J gene: TRBJ1-2
CDR3 protein: CASSSEAQDSYPNYGYTF
CDR3 DNA: TGCGCCAGCAGCTCCGAGGCACAGGACTCTTACCCTAACTATGGCTACACCTTC

clone size: .
V gene: TRBV27
D gene: .
J gene: TRBJ1-2
CDR3 protein: CASSSLLGGNYGYTF
CDR3 DNA: TGTGCCAGCTCGTCTCTTTTAGGCGGTAACTATGGCTACACCTTC

clone size: many
V gene: TRBV5-6
D gene: .
J gene: TRBJ1-5
CDR3 protein: CASSLSGAGHQPQHF
CDR3 DNA: TGTGCCAGCAGCTTATCCGGGGCCGGGCATCAGCCCCAGCATTTT

clone size: many
V gene: TRBV5-6
D gene: .
J gene: TRBJ1-6
CDR3 protein: CASSFWGPYNSPLHF
CDR3 DNA: TGTGCCAGCAGCTTTTGGGGGCCCTATAATTCACCCCTCCACTTT

clone size: few
V gene: TRBV5-1
D gene: TRBD2
J gene: TRBJ2-1
CDR3 protein: CASSMMSTSGYNEQFF
CDR3 DNA: TGCGCCAGCAGTATGATGTCGACTAGCGGATACAATGAGCAGTTCTTC

clone size: few
V gene: TRBV12-3/TRBV12-4
D gene: .
J gene: TRBJ1-1
CDR3 protein: CASNSVGLQWDTEAFF
CDR3 DNA: TGTGCCAGCAACTCCGTGGGGCTCCAGTGGGACACTGAAGCTTTCTTT

clone size: few
V gene: TRBV24-1
D gene: TRBD1
J gene: TRBJ2-1
CDR3 protein: CATRETGGSNHEQFF
CDR3 DNA: TGTGCCACCCGAGAAACAGGGGGCTCTAATCATGAGCAGTTCTTC

clone size: few
V gene: TRBV10-3
D gene: .
J gene: TRBJ2-5
CDR3 protein: CAISDGPGGLQTQYF
CDR3 DNA: TGTGCCATCAGTGACGGCCCCGGGGGGCTACAGACCCAGTACTTC

clone size: few
V gene: TRBV3-1
D gene: .
J gene: TRBJ1-5
CDR3 protein: CASSQDPQNQPQHF
CDR3 DNA: TGTGCCAGCAGCCAAGATCCTCAGAATCAGCCCCAGCATTTT

clone size: many
V gene: TRBV7-3
D gene: .
J gene: TRBJ1-1
CDR3 protein: CASSPRMGTEAFF
CDR3 DNA: TGTGCCAGCAGCCCCCGGATGGGAACTGAAGCTTTCTTT

clone size: .
V gene: TRBV7-2
D gene: .
J gene: TRBJ2-1
CDR3 protein: CASSLVAPYNEQFF
CDR3 DNA: TGTGCCAGCAGCTTAGTTGCACCCTACAATGAGCAGTTCTTC

clone size: .
V gene: TRBV12-3/TRBV12-4
D gene: TRBD2
J gene: TRBJ2-1
CDR3 protein: CASSPLPLAGGWNEQFF
CDR3 DNA: TGTGCCAGCAGTCCACTCCCACTAGCGGGGGGGTGGAATGAGCAGTTCTTC

clone size: .
V gene: TRBV3-1
D gene: .
J gene: TRBJ1-1
CDR3 protein: CASSQERITREAFF
CDR3 DNA: TGTGCCAGCAGCCAAGAAAGGATCACCCGTGAAGCTTTCTTT

clone size: .
V gene: TRBV7-2
D gene: .
J gene: TRBJ2-7
CDR3 protein: CASRLDFSPYYEQYF
CDR3 DNA: TGTGCCAGCAGATTAGATTTCAGTCCTTACTACGAGCAGTACTTC

clone size: few
V gene: TRBV12-3/TRBV12-4
D gene: .
J gene: TRBJ2-3
CDR3 protein: CASRRTGGLGDTQYF
CDR3 DNA: TGTGCCAGCAGGCGAACGGGGGGCCTCGGGGATACGCAGTATTTT

clone size: few
V gene: TRBV29-1
D gene: .
J gene: TRBJ2-5
CDR3 protein: CSVEQNQETQYF
CDR3 DNA: TGCAGCGTTGAACAGAACCAAGAGACCCAGTACTTC

clone size: .
V gene: TRBV20-1
D gene: TRBD1
J gene: TRBJ1-6
CDR3 protein: CSARRTGNNSPLHF
CDR3 DNA: TGCAGTGCTCGACGGACAGGGAATAATTCACCCCTCCACTTT

clone size: .
V gene: TRBV15
D gene: .
J gene: TRBJ1-2
CDR3 protein: CATSRDIGRSYGYTF
CDR3 DNA: TGTGCCACCAGCAGAGATATAGGCAGGTCCTATGGCTACACCTTC

clone size: few
V gene: TRBV6-5
D gene: .
J gene: TRBJ1-6
CDR3 protein: CASSYVGTGIGGTDSPLHF
CDR3 DNA: TGTGCCAGCAGTTACGTAGGGACCGGGATAGGAGGGACGGATTCACCCCTCCACTTT

clone size: .
V gene: TRBV11-2
D gene: .
J gene: TRBJ1-3
CDR3 protein: CASSFDPSGNTIYF
CDR3 DNA: TGTGCCAGCAGCTTTGACCCCTCTGGAAACACCATATATTTT

clone size: few
V gene: TRBV5-4
D gene: TRBD1
J gene: TRBJ2-4
CDR3 protein: CASSFPGQGKNIQYF
CDR3 DNA: TGTGCCAGCAGCTTTCCGGGACAGGGCAAAAACATTCAGTACTTC

clone size: .
V gene: TRBV4-3
D gene: .
J gene: TRBJ1-3
CDR3 protein: CASSHRLGGSGNTIYF
CDR3 DNA: TGCGCCAGCAGCCACCGTTTGGGGGGCTCTGGAAACACCATATATTTT

clone size: few
V gene: TRBV28
D gene: .
J gene: TRBJ2-3
CDR3 protein: CASSAFTDTQYF
CDR3 DNA: TGTGCCAGCAGCGCCTTCACAGATACGCAGTATTTT

clone size: .
V gene: TRBV9
D gene: .
J gene: TRBJ2-2
CDR3 protein: CASSVVSTGSGTGELFF
CDR3 DNA: TGTGCCAGCAGCGTAGTCTCTACAGGGTCCGGCACCGGGGAGCTGTTTTTT

clone size: .
V gene: TRBV29-1
D gene: .
J gene: TRBJ2-1
CDR3 protein: CSGDGDQKSPYNEQFF
CDR3 DNA: TGCAGCGGGGATGGAGACCAAAAAAGCCCCTACAATGAGCAGTTCTTC